Below are 29 T cell receptor beta chains sequenced from a single sample in a study of CD8+ T cells in alopecia areata. RNA extraction was followed by reverse transcription into cDNA, which acted as the sequencing template. Measured with immunoSEQ multiplex PCR; TCRdb has only the in-frame clones, and not every one. The sample records 95,000 to 150,000 clones, roughly 50% being singletons. The sequencing sample was made of NKG2D-low CD8+ T cells sorted from blood. These receptors came from a human donor with alopecia areata.

This clone was detected only a few times. This chain links TRBV15 with TRBJ2-5; D may match TRBD1 or TRBD2 (5 bases each). V was trimmed by 8 bases and J by 4 bases, leaving 11 bases between them. Germline V gene lookup returns CDR1 LNHNV and CDR2 YYDKDF (reference sequence). This CDR3 is built from 12 residues. The chain's CDR3 is CATRGDGETQYF. The CDR3 nucleotides are TGTGCCACCCGAGGGGATGGAGAGACCCAGTACTTC.

V gene TRBV7-9 combines with J gene TRBJ2-6, with D hard to call. The CDR3 extends over 15 amino acids. The V and J ends lost 1 base and 0 bases respectively, with 4 bases between them. Looked up from germline, CDR1 is SEHNR and CDR2 is FQNEAQ (reference sequence). As DNA, the CDR3 is TGTGCCAGCAGCTTAGACAACTCTGGGGCCAACGTCCTGACTTTC. Residues: CASSLDNSGANVLTF.

The rearrangement links TRBV27 to TRBJ2-1; 8 positions match TRBD2. CDR1 MNHEY and CDR2 SMNVEV come from the germline V gene (reference sequence). The CDR3 consists of 15 residues. V lost 8 bases to trimming and J lost 2 bases; unmatched junction nucleotides: 8. CDR3 region: CASFSGTSPYNEQFF. For the CDR3, the DNA is TGTGCCAGCTTCTCCGGGACTAGTCCCTACAATGAGCAGTTCTTC.

The V and J genes are TRBV4-1 and TRBJ2-7; 8 nucleotides agree with TRBD2. The CDR3 consists of 13 residues. V gave up 2 bases and J gave up 6 bases; unmatched junction bases: 3. In germline, CDR1 is MGHRA, CDR2 YSYEKL. CDR3 amino acids: CASSQSTSAEQYF. The CDR3 DNA reads TGCGCCAGCAGCCAATCGACTAGCGCCGAGCAGTACTTC.

This clone was seen just once. The rearrangement links TRBV30 to TRBJ1-1; unclear D gene. Looked up from germline, CDR1 is GTSNPN and CDR2 is SVGIG (reference sequence). V was pared by 0 bases and J by 6 bases, with 17 bases between. The CDR3 loop spans 15 amino acids. The CDR3 protein is CAWSVVYTQDAEAFF. DNA for the CDR3: TGTGCCTGGAGTGTTGTTTACACCCAGGATGCTGAAGCTTTCTTT.

This chain uses TRBV2 with TRBJ2-3; no firm D call. Trimming cost V 4 bases and J 2 bases, with 7 bases left between them. This CDR3 is built from 13 residues. CDR1 SNHLY and CDR2 FYNNEI come from the germline V gene. The CDR3 DNA reads TGTGCCAGCAGTGTGGTCATCACAGATACGCAGTATTTT. Translated: CASSVVITDTQYF.

This clone showed up just a few times. The rearrangement uses TRBV29-1 and TRBJ2-7; TRBD1 agrees at 11 bases. The junction had 4 bases not matched to a gene; V was cut back by 5 bases and J by 4 bases. Germline CDR1 and CDR2: SQVTM and ANQGSEA. The CDR3 totals 13 residues. As DNA, the CDR3 is TGCAGCGTTTTAGGACAGGGGGCGTACGAGCAGTACTTC. This translates into CSVLGQGAYEQYF.

This clone turned up a few times. V gene TRBV29-1 combines with J gene TRBJ2-1; 7 nucleotides match TRBD1. In germline, CDR1 is SQVTM, CDR2 ANQGSEA. This CDR3 has 11 amino acids. Trimming at V came to 8 bases and at J to 10 bases, leaving 8 bases not matched to a gene. The CDR3 DNA reads as TGCAGCCTCCAGGGGGTTACAGAGCAGTTCTTC. This sequence encodes CSLQGVTEQFF.

This clone showed up just a few times. The chain combines TRBV14 with TRBJ2-1; D uncertain. CDR1 is SGHDN, CDR2 FVKESK, per germline. Trimming took off 2 bases at V and 9 bases at J, with 5 bases between the two ends. The CDR3 sequence is 11 residues long. The CDR3 DNA follows: TGTGCCAGCAGCCAATCGAGTGAGCAGTTCTTC. Translation: CASSQSSEQFF. The full variable domain, in which reference TRBV14 and TRBJ2-1 provide the parts outside the CDR3, is EAGVTQFPSHSVIEKGQTVTLRCDPISGHDNLYWYRRVMGKEIKFLLHFVKESKQDESGMPNNRFLAERTGGTYSTLKVQPAELEDSGVYFCASSQSSEQFFGPGTRLTVL.

J is TRBJ1-4 and V is TRBV30; D unclear. Germline loops: CDR1 GTSNPN, CDR2 SVGIG (reference sequence). V was pared by 2 bases and J by 12 bases, with 13 bases between. The CDR3 loop spans 12 amino acids. The CDR3 DNA follows: TGTGCCTGGAGTAAGTCATCTAGGGAACTGTTTTTT. This gives the protein CAWSKSSRELFF.

This clone was seen a single time. V is TRBV20-1 and J is TRBJ2-5; D is ambiguous. V lost 3 bases to trimming and J lost 5 bases, with 7 bases between them. This CDR3 is built from 11 residues. Germline V gives CDR1 DFQATT, CDR2 SNEGSKA (reference sequence). This chain's CDR3 is CSARVAETQYF. The DNA of the CDR3 is TGCAGTGCTAGGGTTGCGGAGACCCAGTACTTC.

This clone was detected only a few times. The sample carries other DNA sequences with the same CDR3. The rearrangement links TRBV4-1 to TRBJ2-5, with D unresolved. The CDR3 runs to 12 residues. V lost 0 bases to trimming and J lost 4 bases, with 3 bases between them. The germline V gene has CDR1 MGHRA and CDR2 YSYEKL. The CDR3 loop is CASSQEGETQYF. The CDR3 coding sequence is TGCGCCAGCAGCCAAGAGGGAGAGACCCAGTACTTC.

The chain is built from TRBV7-9 and TRBJ1-4; D gene uncertain. The CDR3 totals 11 residues. Germline V CDR1 and CDR2: SEHNR, FQNEAQ (reference sequence). The V end lost 1 base, the J end lost 6 bases, and 0 bases lay between the germline ends. The CDR3 DNA reads TGTGCCAGCAGCTTAGATGAAAAACTGTTTTTT. Residues: CASSLDEKLFF.

This clone occurred a few times. The chain couples TRBV29-1 to TRBJ1-2; D uncertain. V was pared by 2 bases and J by 5 bases, with 12 bases between. The CDR3 extends over 13 amino acids. CDR1 and CDR2 (germline): SQVTM, ANQGSEA. The CDR3 DNA reads TGCAGCGTTGAACAGGTTGCAGCTTATGGCTACACCTTC. Its translation is CSVEQVAAYGYTF.

The rearrangement uses TRBV5-6 and TRBJ2-1; TRBD2 aligns across 7 bases. This CDR3 is built from 11 residues. Germline-derived CDR1 and CDR2 are SGHDT and YYEEEE. Losses at the gene ends were 10 bases for V and 7 bases for J; bases not matched to a gene: 5. For the CDR3, the DNA is TGTGCCGTCGGGAGGCCAAATGAGCAGTTCTTC. Amino acid sequence: CAVGRPNEQFF.

The chain links TRBV2 to TRBJ1-4; 9 bases agree with TRBD1. This CDR3 has 14 amino acids. Germline V gene sequence: CDR1 SNHLY, CDR2 FYNNEI. The junction had 8 bases not matched to a gene; V was cut back by 7 bases and J by 8 bases. The CDR3 DNA reads as TGTGCCAGCACTCGGACAGGGGCGCGAGAAAAACTGTTTTTT. This encodes CASTRTGAREKLFF.

V gene TRBV29-1 combines with J gene TRBJ2-2, with D unresolved. The length of the CDR3 is 12 residues. Germline V lookup: CDR1 SQVTM, CDR2 ANQGSEA. Trimming stripped 3 bases from V and 6 bases from J, with 8 bases between. CDR3 coding DNA: TGCAGCGTTGATATTGGGGCCGGGGAGCTGTTTTTT. It yields the protein CSVDIGAGELFF.

V gene TRBV9 combines with J gene TRBJ2-3; 7 nucleotides align to TRBD1. The CDR3 runs 15 residues. Germline trimming cut 4 bases from V and 0 bases from J; bases unmatched to any gene: 5. The germline V gene encodes CDR1 SGDLS and CDR2 YYNGEE. The CDR3 reads CASSFRTGSTDTQYF. In DNA, the CDR3 is TGTGCCAGCAGCTTCCGGACAGGCAGCACAGATACGCAGTATTTT.

V is TRBV27 and J is TRBJ2-3; 7 bases agree with TRBD1. This CDR3 contains 14 residues. Germline V gene data show CDR1 as MNHEY and CDR2 as SMNVEV (reference sequence). Trimming cost V 9 bases and J 0 bases; bases outside gene matches: 6. The CDR3 spells CASRTGLSTDTQYF. The CDR3 DNA follows: TGTGCCAGTCGGACAGGCCTTAGCACAGATACGCAGTATTTT.

The rearrangement uses TRBV5-6 and TRBJ1-1, with D uncertain. Germline-derived CDR1 and CDR2 are SGHDT and YYEEEE. V gave up 2 bases and J gave up 1 base, with 6 bases separating them. This CDR3 is 13 amino acids long. For the CDR3, the DNA is TGTGCCAGCAGCTTCCCGGGGAACACTGAAGCTTTCTTT. It codes for CASSFPGNTEAFF.

This clone has a handful of counts. The chain links TRBV29-1 to TRBJ1-1; no firm D call. In germline, CDR1 is SQVTM, CDR2 ANQGSEA. This CDR3 has 12 amino acids. Trimming removed 3 bases at V and 0 bases at J, with 5 bases between. CDR3: CSVDQMNTEAFF. The CDR3 DNA reads TGCAGCGTTGATCAAATGAACACTGAAGCTTTCTTT.

This clone has a handful of counts. The J gene is TRBJ2-7, the V gene TRBV28, with a possible D match to TRBD1 (5 bases). The CDR3 is made up of 15 amino acids. The germline V gene has CDR1 MDHEN and CDR2 SYDVKM. V was pared by 6 bases and J by 0 bases, with 15 bases between. This chain's CDR3 is CASSPELGLSYEQYF. In nucleotides, the CDR3 is TGTGCCAGCAGCCCTGAACTGGGGCTCTCCTACGAGCAGTACTTC.

The rearrangement uses TRBV29-1 and TRBJ2-1; either TRBD1 or TRBD2 may fit D (7 bases each). From germline, CDR1 is SQVTM and CDR2 ANQGSEA. Deletions cut 5 bases from V and 13 bases from J, with 15 bases between. The CDR3 sequence is 11 residues long. The CDR3 here is CSVPRGGDQFF. DNA of the CDR3: TGCAGCGTTCCCAGGGGGGGAGACCAGTTCTTC.

V usage is TRBV29-1 and J usage is TRBJ2-7; 7 bases align to TRBD1. Trimming took 7 bases from V and 3 from J; bases not matched to a gene: 15. The CDR3 is made up of 15 amino acids. The germline V gene has CDR1 SQVTM and CDR2 ANQGSEA. The CDR3 loop reads CSARGGPKDLYEQYF. The DNA of the CDR3 is TGCAGCGCAAGAGGGGGCCCCAAGGACCTCTACGAGCAGTACTTC.

This clone was seen more than once but under ten times. The chain links TRBV29-1 to TRBJ2-3; 9 bases fit TRBD1. Germline V gives CDR1 SQVTM, CDR2 ANQGSEA. The CDR3 runs to 14 residues. J gave up 4 bases and V 8 bases, and 10 bases lay outside the gene matches. The chain's CDR3 is CSQLGGQGPDTQYF. The CDR3 DNA follows: TGCAGCCAGCTAGGCGGACAGGGGCCAGATACGCAGTATTTT.

The genes are TRBV20-1 and TRBJ2-1; 9 bases map to TRBD2. This CDR3 is built from 11 residues. V shed 8 bases, J shed 7 bases, and the junction held 3 bases outside the gene matches. The germline CDR1 and CDR2 sequences are DFQATT and SNEGSKA (reference sequence). The CDR3 region is CSTLAGNEQFF. In DNA, the CDR3 is TGCAGTACCCTAGCGGGAAATGAGCAGTTCTTC.

The chain has TRBV6-5 and TRBJ2-2; 9 bases agree with TRBD2. This CDR3 is 14 amino acids long. The J segment lost 8 bases and the V segment lost 4 bases, leaving 5 bases of the junction unmatched. CDR1 is MNHEY and CDR2 is SVGAGI in the germline V gene. CDR3 in DNA: TGTGCCAGCAGTTCTCTAGCGGGATGGGGGGAGCTGTTTTTT. It is translated as CASSSLAGWGELFF.

The CDR3 here is CSVRDRDSYEQYF. CDR3 DNA: TGCAGCGTTCGAGACAGGGACTCCTACGAGCAGTACTTC. This sequence joins TRBV29-1 and TRBJ2-7, with 7 bases matching TRBD1. Losses at the gene ends were 5 bases for V and 0 bases for J; bases not matched to a gene: 4. The length of the CDR3 is 13 residues. Germline lookup yields CDR1 SQVTM and CDR2 ANQGSEA.

This clone has a single count. The V call is TRBV28, the J call TRBJ2-5, with D possibly TRBD2 on 5 matching bases. Germline CDR1 MDHEN, CDR2 SYDVKM. Trimming took off 3 bases at V and 4 bases at J, with 9 bases between the two ends. This CDR3 is built from 13 residues. The CDR3: CASSLGSRETQYF. In DNA form, the CDR3 reads TGTGCCAGCAGTTTGGGGAGTAGAGAGACCCAGTACTTC.